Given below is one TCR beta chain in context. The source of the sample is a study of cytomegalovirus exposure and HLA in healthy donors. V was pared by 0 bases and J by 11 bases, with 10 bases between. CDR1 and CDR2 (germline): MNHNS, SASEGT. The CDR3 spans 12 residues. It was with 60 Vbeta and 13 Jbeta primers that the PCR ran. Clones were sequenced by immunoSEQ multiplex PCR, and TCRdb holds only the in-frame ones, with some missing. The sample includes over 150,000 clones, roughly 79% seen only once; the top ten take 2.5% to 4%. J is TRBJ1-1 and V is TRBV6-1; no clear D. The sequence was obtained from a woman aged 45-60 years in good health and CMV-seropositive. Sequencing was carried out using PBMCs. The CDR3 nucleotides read TGTGCCAGCAGTGAAGCTAGCCATCGGGCTTTCTTT. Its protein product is CASSEASHRAFF.